The 5 T cell receptor beta chains presented below share a single source sample, sequenced in a study of shared clonotypes between healthy human individuals. Profiled with immunoSEQ multiplex PCR; TCRdb holds only in-frame clones, not every one. The sample lists 2 million to 2.5 million clones, just under 95% seen once, with approximately 0.39% in the top ten. Sequences were obtained from naive CD4+ T cells from PBMCs. Noted subset: CD45RA+ positively selected. The receptors were sampled from a man aged 18 to 30 in good health. Some clones in this sample may be carry-over from other donors' samples.

This clone occurred once. V usage is TRBV5-1 and J usage is TRBJ1-1, with a possible D match to TRBD1 (6 bases). From germline, CDR1 is SGHRS and CDR2 YFSETQ. V lost 6 bases and J 4 bases, leaving 13 bases between the germline ends. The CDR3 has 13 residues. CDR3 sequence: CASNYRVGTEAFF. Here the CDR3 DNA reads TGCGCCAGCAACTACAGGGTGGGCACTGAAGCTTTCTTT.

This clone was observed a few times. V and J are TRBV6-6 and TRBJ1-1; D gene ambiguous. Trimming took off 4 bases at V and 3 bases at J, with 6 bases between the two ends. The CDR3 extends over 12 amino acids. Germline V gene data show CDR1 as MNHNY and CDR2 as SVGAGI (reference sequence). CDR3 amino acids: CASSSLDTEAFF. CDR3 bases: TGTGCCAGCAGTTCGTTAGACACTGAAGCTTTCTTT.

This clone was observed a few times. The chain is built from TRBV7-9 and TRBJ1-5; maybe TRBD1 (5 bases). The germline CDR1 and CDR2 sequences are SEHNR and FQNEAQ (reference sequence). Trimming pared 1 base from V and 4 bases from J, leaving 8 bases between. This CDR3 has 14 amino acids. The CDR3 region has the DNA TGTGCCAGCAGCTTAGGCAGGGCGAATCAGCCCCAGCATTTT. Amino acids: CASSLGRANQPQHF.

This chain connects TRBV11-2 to TRBJ1-3; D unclear. Trimming removed 5 bases from V and 2 bases from J, with 13 bases in between. Germline CDR1 and CDR2: SGHAT and FQNNGV. The CDR3 consists of 15 residues. CDR3 sequence: CASSLTAYPGNTIYF. Here the CDR3 DNA reads TGTGCCAGCAGCCTGACCGCTTACCCTGGAAACACCATATATTTT.

This chain links TRBV2 with TRBJ2-1; 11 bases fit TRBD2. Germline V CDR1 and CDR2: SNHLY, FYNNEI. The CDR3 sequence is 14 residues long. The J segment lost 9 bases and the V segment lost 6 bases, leaving 7 bases of the junction unmatched. The CDR3 is CASRWTSGRGEQFF. The CDR3 nucleotides read TGTGCCAGCAGATGGACTAGCGGGCGTGGTGAGCAGTTCTTC. Drawing the rest from reference TRBV2 and TRBJ2-1, the complete variable domain is EPEVTQTPSHQVTQMGQEVILRCVPISNHLYFYWYRQILGQKVEFLVSFYNNEISEKSEIFDDQFSVERPDGSNFTLKIRSTKLEDSAMYFCASRWTSGRGEQFFGPGTRLTVL.